This T cell receptor beta chain emerged from a study of T cell repertoires in cytomegalovirus infection. As for this clonotype: Its antigen is as yet unknown.

TCRdb reprocessed the reads via MiXCR and lists one record per CDR3 protein. The profile shows some 270,000 distinct CDR3 sequences, 22% of them singletons. This TCR derives from a human donor in good health (CMV status not recorded). Some clones in this sample may be carry-over from other donors' samples. This material consisted of cultured PBMCs, taken from culture after CMV antigen stimulation.

The CDR3 bases are TGTGCCAGCAGTTACTCTAGCGGGGGTAGCACAGATACGCAGTATTTT. Protein sequence: CASSYSSGGSTDTQYF. This chain joins TRBV6-5 and TRBJ2-3; 9 bases are a match to TRBD2. V lost 0 bases and J lost 0; bases outside the gene matches: 1. The CDR3 loop spans 16 amino acids. Germline lookup yields CDR1 MNHEY and CDR2 SVGAGI.